These T cell receptor beta chains were read from a single sample in a study of T cell responses to AZD1222 COVID-19 vaccine. Method: immunoSEQ multiplex PCR; TCRdb's copy keeps in-frame clones and lacks some. The profile covers some 150,000 clones, with over 75% appearing a single time and 6.5% to 8.5% taken by the ten largest. Specimen: peripheral blood, collected 28 days after the second dose of the MenACWY control vaccine. These receptors came from an adult who received the MenACWY meningococcal vaccine as a control. Both conserved end residues are trimmed from each CDR3. Each record gives: V gene, J gene, CDR3 protein.

V gene: TRBV5-4
J gene: TRBJ1-3
CDR3 protein: ASSSGRVSGNTIY

V gene: TRBV3-1/TRBV3-2
J gene: TRBJ1-5
CDR3 protein: ASSQEEQSRRPQH

V gene: TRBV15
J gene: TRBJ1-3
CDR3 protein: ATSRVQAYSGNTIY

V gene: TRBV27
J gene: TRBJ1-2
CDR3 protein: ASSLDRAYGYT

V gene: TRBV7-2
J gene: TRBJ1-1
CDR3 protein: ASSLGVLLNTEAF

V gene: TRBV5-6
J gene: TRBJ1-3
CDR3 protein: ASSPAGSLGNTIY

V gene: TRBV12-5
J gene: TRBJ2-3
CDR3 protein: ASGSVRDFSRADTQY

V gene: TRBV29-1
J gene: TRBJ1-1
CDR3 protein: SVVGIEQAF

V gene: TRBV27
J gene: TRBJ1-2
CDR3 protein: ASSLSRDSYGYT

V gene: TRBV7-3
J gene: TRBJ2-4
CDR3 protein: ASSPGTGLAKNIQY

V gene: TRBV5-1
J gene: TRBJ2-5
CDR3 protein: ASSFQVQETQY

V gene: TRBV5-1
J gene: TRBJ2-2
CDR3 protein: ASRVREAGELF

V gene: TRBV5-1
J gene: TRBJ2-3
CDR3 protein: ASSTVGDGTDTQY

V gene: TRBV15
J gene: TRBJ1-5
CDR3 protein: ATSRDRGNQPQH

V gene: TRBV13
J gene: TRBJ2-7
CDR3 protein: ASSQGEGGVYEQY

V gene: TRBV29-1
J gene: TRBJ2-3
CDR3 protein: SVELRGTDTQY

V gene: TRBV7-3
J gene: TRBJ2-1
CDR3 protein: ASSLNGDLYNEQF

V gene: TRBV5-6
J gene: TRBJ1-1
CDR3 protein: ASSATRGKAF

V gene: TRBV4-2
J gene: TRBJ1-3
CDR3 protein: ASSQDPGNTIY

V gene: TRBV7-2
J gene: TRBJ2-7
CDR3 protein: ASSLGLGVTYEQY

V gene: TRBV3-1/TRBV3-2
J gene: TRBJ1-5
CDR3 protein: ASTQGSSNQPQH

V gene: TRBV7-8
J gene: TRBJ2-1
CDR3 protein: ASSFRNTYNEQF

V gene: TRBV19
J gene: TRBJ1-2
CDR3 protein: ATRGRGRGGYGYT

V gene: TRBV9
J gene: TRBJ2-1
CDR3 protein: ASRPTASAGQF

V gene: TRBV11-3
J gene: TRBJ2-3
CDR3 protein: ASNAGQTDTQY

V gene: TRBV27
J gene: TRBJ2-1
CDR3 protein: ASSFGGGAFRQF

V gene: TRBV19
J gene: TRBJ1-1
CDR3 protein: ASSTLGGTEAF

V gene: TRBV11-2
J gene: TRBJ2-7
CDR3 protein: ASSPGGTGSYEQY

V gene: TRBV9
J gene: TRBJ1-3
CDR3 protein: ASSVALTRGNTIY

V gene: TRBV12-5
J gene: TRBJ2-1
CDR3 protein: ASGLVLDGQRSYNEQF

V gene: TRBV30
J gene: TRBJ1-2
CDR3 protein: AWSVGGLGGYT

V gene: TRBV25-1
J gene: TRBJ1-1
CDR3 protein: ASMRTGGYREAF

V gene: TRBV10-3
J gene: TRBJ1-3
CDR3 protein: AIGPGYSGNTIY

V gene: TRBV5-4
J gene: TRBJ1-2
CDR3 protein: ASSLGQGAKGYGYT

V gene: TRBV27
J gene: TRBJ1-1
CDR3 protein: ASSHPGTEAF